This T cell receptor (beta chain) is from a study of siplizumab effects on memory and regulatory T cells (dated by TCRdb to the late 2010s). Background for the entire study: The effect of the anti-CD2 antibody siplizumab on alloreactive T-cell subsets was examined in allogeneic mixed lymphocyte reactions constructed from human PBMCs.

The library was generated by the immunoSEQ multiplex PCR assay. Around 94,000 TCR templates per sample were assayed on the deep sequencing platform. Genomic DNA extracted from sorted T cells was used for TCRbeta CDR3 sequencing. Processing in the source paper ran as follows. The R programming language was used for the clonal analysis of the TCRbeta CDR3 data. Unstimulated samples were compared with post-reaction CFSE-low samples to define alloreactive CD4+ and CD8+ clones. Alloreactive CD4+ clones were assigned to regulatory or non-regulatory origin by matching sequences to sorted unstimulated Treg and non-Treg repertoires. As stored in TCRdb, this immuneACCESS dataset retains in-frame rearrangements with V and J assigned. A fraction of the clones does not appear; measured against another copy, unresolved V genes explain less than half of the discrepancy, and the remainder lacks a known reason. Clone size and V and J calls were adopted from that table, with D and trimming inferred from the DNA. The sample table holds some 96,000 clones, of which about 91% were seen once. The ten most abundant clones make up 0.13% to 0.15% of the sample.

What the research found in general, with its limitations: Siplizumab significantly reduced the cumulative frequency of alloreactive sequences traceable to unstimulated CD4+ memory T cells. About 80-96% of proliferating CD4+ or CD8+ clones could not be given a naive or memory phenotype. Because sequences below about 10^-5 frequency were poorly captured, only a minor fraction of alloreactive clones could be mapped to unstimulated subsets. Among mappable alloreactive CD4+ clones, an average Treg-derived fraction of less than 70% was observed with siplizumab, compared with 25% to 30% in control reactions. Unstimulated naive T cells appeared more diverse than memory T cells, and naive cells seemed to contribute substantially to the alloresponse. No functional confirmation was obtained for the suppressive function of proliferating Tregs from siplizumab cultures.

Sorted unstimulated T cells and proliferating T cells recovered from mixed lymphocyte reactions underwent TCRbeta CDR3 sequencing. Fresh whole blood from roughly nine HLA-typed healthy donors was used as the source from which PBMCs were isolated. The CDR3 numbers 13 residues from cysteine through phenylalanine. Only the CDR3 part of the read is kept: 39 bases, read in frame from the first base. V is pared back by 3 bases and J by 2 bases, with 7 bases lying between the germline termini. The germline V gene (reference sequence) yields SEHNR for CDR1 and FQNEAQ for CDR2. Regarding this clone: Its antigen is not yet known. Base qualities are not provided; no much larger clone lies one nucleotide away.

This sequence originates from a human donor in good health. The sequencing sample was made of CD4+ T cells sorted from blood. This sequence uses TRBV7-9 and TRBJ1-1; the D gene cannot be named for sure. The DNA reads TGTGCCAGCAGCTTTAATGCAAACACTGAAGCTTTCTTT. The translation is CASSFNANTEAFF.